The entry below gives a single T cell receptor (beta chain) sequence along with its context. Purified naive CD4+ T cells were depleted of CD25+ Tregs. Germline-derived CDR1 and CDR2 are SGHVS and FQNEAQ. CDR3 size: 12 residues. The V gene end was trimmed by 6 bases and the J gene end by 10 bases; junction bases not matched to a gene: 6. Semi-nested PCR with Nested Universal Primer A followed constant-region reverse priming of full-length variable regions. Each CDR3 protein gets one entry after TCRdb re-called the 5' RACE reads with MiXCR. The repertoire consists of about 54,000 distinct CDR3 sequences, with 15% to 20% occurring once and the leading ten covering under 3%.

The rearrangement uses TRBV7-8 and TRBJ2-1, with 7 bases identical to TRBD2. The clonotype comes from a female donor with breast cancer. The specimen sequenced was naive CD4+ T cells sorted from blood. Subset in this sample: naive CD4+ T cells, CD4+CD45RA+CD25-. This CDR3 reads CASRHLGGEQFF. CDR3 DNA sequence: TGTGCCAGCAGACATCTGGGAGGGGAGCAGTTCTTC. Full variable domain (missing parts from reference TRBV7-8 and TRBJ2-1): GAGVSQSPRYKVAKRGQDVALRCDPISGHVSLFWYQQALGQGPEFLTYFQNEAQLDKSGLPSDRFFAERPEGSVSTLKIQRTQQEDSAVYLCASRHLGGEQFFGPGTRLTVL.